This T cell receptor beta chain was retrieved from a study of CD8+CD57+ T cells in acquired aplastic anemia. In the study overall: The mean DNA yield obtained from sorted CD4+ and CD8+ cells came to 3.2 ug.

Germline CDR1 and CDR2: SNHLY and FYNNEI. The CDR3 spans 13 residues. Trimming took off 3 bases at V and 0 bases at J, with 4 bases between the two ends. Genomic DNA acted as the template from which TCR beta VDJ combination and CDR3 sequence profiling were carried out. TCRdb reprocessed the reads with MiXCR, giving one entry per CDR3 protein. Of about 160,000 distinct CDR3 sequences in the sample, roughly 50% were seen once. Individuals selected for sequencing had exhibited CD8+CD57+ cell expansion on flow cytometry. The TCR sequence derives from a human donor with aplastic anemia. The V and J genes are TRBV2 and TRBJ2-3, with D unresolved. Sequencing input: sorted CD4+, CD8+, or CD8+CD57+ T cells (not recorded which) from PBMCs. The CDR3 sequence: CASSEDSTDTQYF. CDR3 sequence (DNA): TGTGCCAGCAGTGAGGACAGCACAGATACGCAGTATTTT.